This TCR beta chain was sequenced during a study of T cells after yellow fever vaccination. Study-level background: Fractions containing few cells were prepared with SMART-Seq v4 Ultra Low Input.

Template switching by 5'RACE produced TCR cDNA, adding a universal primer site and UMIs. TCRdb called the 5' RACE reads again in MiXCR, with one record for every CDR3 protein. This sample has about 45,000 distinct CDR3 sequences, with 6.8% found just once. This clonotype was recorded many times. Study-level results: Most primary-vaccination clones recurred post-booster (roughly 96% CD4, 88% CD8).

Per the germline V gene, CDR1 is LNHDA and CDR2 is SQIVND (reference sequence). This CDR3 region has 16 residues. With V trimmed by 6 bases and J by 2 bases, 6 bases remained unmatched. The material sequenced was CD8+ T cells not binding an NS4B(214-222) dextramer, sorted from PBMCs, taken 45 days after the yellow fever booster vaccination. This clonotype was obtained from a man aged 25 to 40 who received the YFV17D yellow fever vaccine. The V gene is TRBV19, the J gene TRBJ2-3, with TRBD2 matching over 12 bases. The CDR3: CASSITSGRPTDTQYF. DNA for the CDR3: TGTGCCAGTAGCATAACTAGCGGGAGGCCCACAGATACGCAGTATTTT. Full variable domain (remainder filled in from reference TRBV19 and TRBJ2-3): DGGITQSPKYLFRKEGQNVTLSCEQNLNHDAMYWYRQDPGQGLRLIYYSQIVNDFQKGDIAEGYSVSREKKESFPLTVTSAQKNPTAFYLCASSITSGRPTDTQYFGPGTRLTVL.